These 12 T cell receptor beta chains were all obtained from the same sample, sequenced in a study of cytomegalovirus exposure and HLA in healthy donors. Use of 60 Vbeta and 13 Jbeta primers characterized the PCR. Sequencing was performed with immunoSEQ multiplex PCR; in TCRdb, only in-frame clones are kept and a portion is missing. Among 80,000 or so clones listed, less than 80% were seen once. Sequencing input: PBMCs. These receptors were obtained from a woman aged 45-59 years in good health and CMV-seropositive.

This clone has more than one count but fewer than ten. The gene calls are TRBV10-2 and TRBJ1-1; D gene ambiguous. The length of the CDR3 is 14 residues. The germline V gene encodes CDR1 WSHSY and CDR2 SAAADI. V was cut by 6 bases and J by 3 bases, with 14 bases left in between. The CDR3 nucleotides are TGCGCCAGCAGGCCCCGAACAGACCACACTGAAGCTTTCTTT. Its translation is CASRPRTDHTEAFF.

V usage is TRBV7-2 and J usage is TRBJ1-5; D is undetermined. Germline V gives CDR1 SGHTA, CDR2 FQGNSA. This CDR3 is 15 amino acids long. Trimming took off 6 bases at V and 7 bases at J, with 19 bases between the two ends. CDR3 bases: TGTGCCAGCAGTACTAATCTCGGGTTACGGCAGCCCCAGCATTTT. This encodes CASSTNLGLRQPQHF.

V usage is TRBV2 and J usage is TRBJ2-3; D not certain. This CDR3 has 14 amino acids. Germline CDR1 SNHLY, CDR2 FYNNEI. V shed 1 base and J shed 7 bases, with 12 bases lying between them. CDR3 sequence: CASSEEPGFHTQYF. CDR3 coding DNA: TGTGCCAGCAGTGAAGAACCAGGTTTTCATACGCAGTATTTT.

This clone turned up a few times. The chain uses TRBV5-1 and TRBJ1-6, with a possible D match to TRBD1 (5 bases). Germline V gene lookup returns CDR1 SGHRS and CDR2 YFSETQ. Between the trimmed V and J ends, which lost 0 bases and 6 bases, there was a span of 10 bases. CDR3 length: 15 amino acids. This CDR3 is CASSLEGLSNSPLHF. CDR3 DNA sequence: TGCGCCAGCAGCTTGGAGGGACTGAGTAATTCACCCCTCCACTTT.

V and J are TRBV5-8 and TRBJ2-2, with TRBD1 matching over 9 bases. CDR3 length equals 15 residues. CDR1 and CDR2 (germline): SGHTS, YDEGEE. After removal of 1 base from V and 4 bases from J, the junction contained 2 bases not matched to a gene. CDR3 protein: CASSLRQGGTGELFF. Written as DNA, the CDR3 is TGTGCCAGCAGCTTGCGACAGGGGGGCACCGGGGAGCTGTTTTTT.

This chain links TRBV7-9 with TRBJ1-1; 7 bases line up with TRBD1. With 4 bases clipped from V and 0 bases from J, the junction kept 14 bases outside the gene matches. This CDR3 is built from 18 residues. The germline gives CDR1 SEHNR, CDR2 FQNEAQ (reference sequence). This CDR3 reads CASSSALGGTYMNTEAFF. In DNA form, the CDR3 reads TGTGCCAGCAGCTCCGCCCTAGGGGGCACCTACATGAACACTGAAGCTTTCTTT.

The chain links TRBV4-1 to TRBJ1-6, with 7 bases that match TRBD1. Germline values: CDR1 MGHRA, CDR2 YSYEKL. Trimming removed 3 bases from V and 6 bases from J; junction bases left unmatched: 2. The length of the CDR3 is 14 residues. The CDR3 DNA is TGCGCCAGCAGCCATCGACAGGGTAATTCACCCCTCCACTTT. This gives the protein CASSHRQGNSPLHF.

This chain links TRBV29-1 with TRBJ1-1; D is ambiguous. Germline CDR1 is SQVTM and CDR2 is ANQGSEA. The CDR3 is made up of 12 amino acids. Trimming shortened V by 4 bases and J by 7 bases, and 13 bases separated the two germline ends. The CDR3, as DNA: TGCAGCGTTGGCCCGACACCGAGTGAAGCTTTCTTT. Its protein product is CSVGPTPSEAFF.

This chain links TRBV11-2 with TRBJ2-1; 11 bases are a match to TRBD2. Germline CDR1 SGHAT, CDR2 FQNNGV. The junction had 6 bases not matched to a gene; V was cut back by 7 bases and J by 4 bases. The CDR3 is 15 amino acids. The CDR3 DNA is TGTGCCAGCACCGTGACTAGCGGGGAGTACAATGAGCAGTTCTTC. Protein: CASTVTSGEYNEQFF. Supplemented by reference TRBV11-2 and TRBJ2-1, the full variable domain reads EAGVAQSPRYKIIEKRQSVAFWCNPISGHATLYWYQQILGQGPKLLIQFQNNGVVDDSQLPKDRFSAERLKGVDSTLKIQPAKLEDSAVYLCASTVTSGEYNEQFFGPGTRLTVL.

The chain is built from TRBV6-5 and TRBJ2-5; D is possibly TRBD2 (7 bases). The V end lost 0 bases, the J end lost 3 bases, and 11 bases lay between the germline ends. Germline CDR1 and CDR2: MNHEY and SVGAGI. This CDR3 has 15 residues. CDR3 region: CASSYSRGGEETQYF. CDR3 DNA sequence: TGTGCCAGCAGTTACTCGAGGGGGGGTGAAGAGACCCAGTACTTC.

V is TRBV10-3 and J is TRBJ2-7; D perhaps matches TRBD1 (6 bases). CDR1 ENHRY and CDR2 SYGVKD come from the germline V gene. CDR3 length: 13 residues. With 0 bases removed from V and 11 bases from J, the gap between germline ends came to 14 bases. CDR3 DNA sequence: TGTGCCATCAGTGAGTCTGAGGGAACAGGGAAGTACTTC. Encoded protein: CAISESEGTGKYF.

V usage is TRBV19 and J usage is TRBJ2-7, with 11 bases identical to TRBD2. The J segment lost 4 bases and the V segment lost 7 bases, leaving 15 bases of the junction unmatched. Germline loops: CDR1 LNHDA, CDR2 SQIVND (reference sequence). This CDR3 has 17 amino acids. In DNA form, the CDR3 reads TGTGCCAGTACCCCGACTAGCGGGGCAGGTAAGAGTTACGAGCAGTACTTC. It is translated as CASTPTSGAGKSYEQYF.